The 2 T cell receptor beta chains below come from one sample, sequenced in a study of T cells after yellow fever vaccination (dated by TCRdb to between 2018 and 2020). To prepare the library, 5' RACE was applied. The sequencer was an Illumina NovaSeq 6000. TCRdb took the public reads, trimmed them with fastp at Q25, ran MiXCR for clone calling and kept in-frame beta chains. CDR3 protein sequences are deduplicated, and each keeps its most common genes and DNA. Recorded for this sample are approximately 450,000 distinct CDR3 sequences; 15% to 20% of them occurred a single time. The ten largest clonotypes hold over 15% of the sample. The treatment or condition label for this specimen denotes: live attenuated yellow fever vaccine strain. The material was PBMCs, obtained before the yellow fever booster vaccination. The receptors were sampled from a man aged 18 to 30 who received the YFV17D yellow fever vaccine.

This clonotype has a handful of counts. The chain couples TRBV7-9 to TRBJ2-7; D gene uncertain. The CDR3 runs 10 residues. Germline CDR1 and CDR2: SEHNR and FQNEAQ (reference sequence). The ends were cut back, 5 bases at V and 6 bases at J, with 5 bases in the middle. The CDR3 reads CASSGPEQYF. CDR3 DNA sequence: TGTGCCAGCAGCGGCCCCGAGCAGTACTTC.

Only a few counts were recorded for this clonotype. The genes are TRBV4-2 and TRBJ2-3, with TRBD2 matching over 8 bases. Germline trimming cut 0 bases from V and 6 bases from J; bases unmatched to any gene: 8. CDR3 length: 16 amino acids. CDR1 is LGHNA, CDR2 YNFKEQ, per germline. Written as DNA, the CDR3 is TGTGCCAGCAGCCAAGACGCCGAGCGGGGGAAGGATACGCAGTATTTT. It encodes CASSQDAERGKDTQYF.